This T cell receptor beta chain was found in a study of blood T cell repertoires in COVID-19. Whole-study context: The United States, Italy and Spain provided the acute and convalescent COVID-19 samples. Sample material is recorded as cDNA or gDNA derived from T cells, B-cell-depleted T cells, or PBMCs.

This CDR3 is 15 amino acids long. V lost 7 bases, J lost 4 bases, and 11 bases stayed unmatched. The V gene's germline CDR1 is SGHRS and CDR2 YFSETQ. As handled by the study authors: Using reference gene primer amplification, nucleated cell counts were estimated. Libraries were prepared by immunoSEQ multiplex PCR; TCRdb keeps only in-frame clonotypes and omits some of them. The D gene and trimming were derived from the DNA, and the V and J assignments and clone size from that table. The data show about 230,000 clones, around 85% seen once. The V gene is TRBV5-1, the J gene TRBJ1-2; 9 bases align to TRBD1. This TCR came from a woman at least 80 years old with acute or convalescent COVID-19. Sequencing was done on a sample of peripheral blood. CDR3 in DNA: TGCGCCAGCCGGACTCAGACAGGGGGTGGCTATGGCTACACCTTC. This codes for CASRTQTGGGYGYTF. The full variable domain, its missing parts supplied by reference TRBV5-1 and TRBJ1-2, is KAGVTQTPRYLIKTRGQQVTLSCSPISGHRSVSWYQQTPGQGLQFLFEYFSETQRNKGNFPGRFSGRQFSNSRSEMNVSTLELGDSALYLCASRTQTGGGYGYTFGSGTRLTVV.